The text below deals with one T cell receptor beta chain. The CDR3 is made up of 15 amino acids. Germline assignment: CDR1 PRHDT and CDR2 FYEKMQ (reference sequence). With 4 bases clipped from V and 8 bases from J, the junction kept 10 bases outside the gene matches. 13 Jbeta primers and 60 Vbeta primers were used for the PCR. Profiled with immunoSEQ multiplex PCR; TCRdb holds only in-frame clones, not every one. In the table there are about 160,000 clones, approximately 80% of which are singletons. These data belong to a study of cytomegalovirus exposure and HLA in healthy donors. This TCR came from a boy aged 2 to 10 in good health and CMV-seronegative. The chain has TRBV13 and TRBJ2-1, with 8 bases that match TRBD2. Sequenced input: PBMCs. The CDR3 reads CASSSRKLAGDEQFF. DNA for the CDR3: TGTGCCAGCAGCTCCCGGAAGCTAGCGGGCGATGAGCAGTTCTTC.